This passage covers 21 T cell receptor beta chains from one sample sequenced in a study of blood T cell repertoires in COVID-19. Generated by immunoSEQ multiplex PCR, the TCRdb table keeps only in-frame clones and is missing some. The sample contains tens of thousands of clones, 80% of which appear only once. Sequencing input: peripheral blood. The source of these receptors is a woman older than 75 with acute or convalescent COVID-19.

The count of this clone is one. The CDR3 nucleotides are TGTGCCAGCAGCTTAAAGGGTCCAACTAGCGGGGGAGGTTACGAGCAGTACTTC. Translation gives CASSLKGPTSGGGYEQYF. The chain combines TRBV7-9 with TRBJ2-7, with TRBD2 matching 11 bases. Germline loops: CDR1 SEHNR, CDR2 FQNEAQ (reference sequence). V shed 2 bases, J shed 4 bases, and the junction held 13 bases outside the gene matches. The CDR3 sequence is 18 residues long. The entire variable domain, with the rest obtained from reference TRBV7-9 and TRBJ2-7, is as follows: DTGVSQNPRHKITKRGQNVTFRCDPISEHNRLYWYRQTLGQGPEFLTYFQNEAQLEKSRLLSDRFSAERPKGSFSTLEIQRTEQGDSAMYLCASSLKGPTSGGGYEQYFGPGTRLTVT.

The CDR3 here is CASSETGGGAVETQYF. CDR3 sequence (DNA): TGTGCCAGCAGTGAAACGGGCGGGGGGGCCGTTGAGACCCAGTACTTC. V and J are TRBV2 and TRBJ2-5; 9 nucleotides match TRBD2. The germline gives CDR1 SNHLY, CDR2 FYNNEI. The CDR3 sequence is 16 residues long. V lost 2 bases, J lost 5 bases, and 9 bases stayed unmatched. The full variable domain, in which reference TRBV2 and TRBJ2-5 provide the parts outside the CDR3, is EPEVTQTPSHQVTQMGQEVILRCVPISNHLYFYWYRQILGQKVEFLVSFYNNEISEKSEIFDDQFSVERPDGSNFTLKIRSTKLEDSAMYFCASSETGGGAVETQYFGPGTRLLVL.

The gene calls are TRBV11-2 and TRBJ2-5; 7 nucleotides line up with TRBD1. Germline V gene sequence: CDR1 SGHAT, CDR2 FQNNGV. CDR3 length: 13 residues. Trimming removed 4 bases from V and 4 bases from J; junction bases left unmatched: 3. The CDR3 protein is CASSSYRGETQYF. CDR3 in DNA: TGTGCCAGCAGCTCCTACAGGGGAGAGACCCAGTACTTC.

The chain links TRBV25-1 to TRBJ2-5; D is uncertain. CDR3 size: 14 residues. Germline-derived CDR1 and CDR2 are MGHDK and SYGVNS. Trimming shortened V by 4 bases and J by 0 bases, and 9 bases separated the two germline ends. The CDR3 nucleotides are TGTGCCAGCAGTGCGAAGGAGTACCAAGAGACCCAGTACTTC. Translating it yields CASSAKEYQETQYF.

The CDR3 protein is CASSERSEKLFF. The CDR3 coding sequence is TGTGCCAGCAGCGAAAGAAGCGAAAAACTGTTTTTT. This chain joins TRBV5-8 and TRBJ1-4; D remains ambiguous. In germline, CDR1 is SGHTS, CDR2 YDEGEE. Trimming took off 4 bases at V and 8 bases at J, with 9 bases between the two ends. There are 12 residues in the CDR3.

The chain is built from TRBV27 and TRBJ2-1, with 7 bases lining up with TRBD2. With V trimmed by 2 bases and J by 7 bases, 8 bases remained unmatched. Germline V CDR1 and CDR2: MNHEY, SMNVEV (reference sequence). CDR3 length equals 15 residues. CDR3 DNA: TGTGCCAGCAGTTTAGGTAGCGGGTGGTCAAATGAGCAGTTCTTC. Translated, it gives CASSLGSGWSNEQFF.

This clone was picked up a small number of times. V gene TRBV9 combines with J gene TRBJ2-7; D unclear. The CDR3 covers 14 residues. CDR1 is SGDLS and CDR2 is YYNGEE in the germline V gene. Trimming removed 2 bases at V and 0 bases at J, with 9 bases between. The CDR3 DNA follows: TGTGCCAGCAGCGTTAGAGGAAACTCCTACGAGCAGTACTTC. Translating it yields CASSVRGNSYEQYF.

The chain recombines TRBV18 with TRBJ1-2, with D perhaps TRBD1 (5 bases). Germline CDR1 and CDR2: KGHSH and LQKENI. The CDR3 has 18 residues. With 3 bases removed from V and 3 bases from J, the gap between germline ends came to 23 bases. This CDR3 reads CASSPRGSRTSQYYGYTF. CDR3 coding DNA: TGTGCCAGCTCACCTAGGGGTTCCAGAACAAGCCAATACTATGGCTACACCTTC. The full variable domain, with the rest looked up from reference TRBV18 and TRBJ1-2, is NAGVMQNPRHLVRRRGQEARLRCSPMKGHSHVYWYRQLPEEGLKFMVYLQKENIIDESGMPKERFSAEFPKEGPSILRIQQVVRGDSAAYFCASSPRGSRTSQYYGYTFGSGTRLTVV.

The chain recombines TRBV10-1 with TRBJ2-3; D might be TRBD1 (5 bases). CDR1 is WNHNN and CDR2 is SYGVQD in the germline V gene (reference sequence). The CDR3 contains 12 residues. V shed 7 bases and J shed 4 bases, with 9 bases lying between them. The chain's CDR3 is CASMIRADTQYF. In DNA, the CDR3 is TGCGCCAGCATGATCAGGGCAGATACGCAGTATTTT.

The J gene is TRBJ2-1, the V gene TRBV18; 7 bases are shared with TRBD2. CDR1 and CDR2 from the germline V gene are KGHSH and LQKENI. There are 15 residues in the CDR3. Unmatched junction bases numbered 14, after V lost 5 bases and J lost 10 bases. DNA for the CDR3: TGTGCCAGCTCAAAGGGGTCGGCGGGAGTGAGGGAGCAGTTCTTC. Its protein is CASSKGSAGVREQFF.

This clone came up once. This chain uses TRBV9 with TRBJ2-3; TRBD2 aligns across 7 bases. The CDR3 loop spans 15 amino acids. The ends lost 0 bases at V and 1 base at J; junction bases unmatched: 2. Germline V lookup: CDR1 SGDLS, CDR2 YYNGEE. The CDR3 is CASSVGGGGTDTQYF. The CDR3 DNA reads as TGTGCCAGCAGCGTAGGGGGAGGGGGCACAGATACGCAGTATTTT.

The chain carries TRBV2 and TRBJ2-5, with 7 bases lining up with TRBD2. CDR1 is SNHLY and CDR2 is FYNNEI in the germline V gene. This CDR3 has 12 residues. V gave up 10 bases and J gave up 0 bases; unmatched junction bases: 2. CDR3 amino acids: CATGLDQETQYF. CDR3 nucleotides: TGTGCCACCGGACTAGACCAAGAGACCCAGTACTTC. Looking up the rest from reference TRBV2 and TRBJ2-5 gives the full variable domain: EPEVTQTPSHQVTQMGQEVILRCVPISNHLYFYWYRQILGQKVEFLVSFYNNEISEKSEIFDDQFSVERPDGSNFTLKIRSTKLEDSAMYFCATGLDQETQYFGPGTRLLVL.

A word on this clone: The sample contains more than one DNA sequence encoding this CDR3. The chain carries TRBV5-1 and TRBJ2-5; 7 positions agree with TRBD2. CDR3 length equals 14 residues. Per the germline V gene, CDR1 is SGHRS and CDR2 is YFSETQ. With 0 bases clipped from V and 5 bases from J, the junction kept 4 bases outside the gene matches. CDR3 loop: CASSLAGGRETQYF. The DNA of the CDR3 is TGCGCCAGCAGCTTGGCCGGGGGGAGGGAGACCCAGTACTTC.

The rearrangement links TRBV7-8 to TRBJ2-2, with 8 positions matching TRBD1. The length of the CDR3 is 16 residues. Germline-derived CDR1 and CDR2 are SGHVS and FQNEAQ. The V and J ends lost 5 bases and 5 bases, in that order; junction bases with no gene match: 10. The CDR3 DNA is TGTGCCAGCAGCCCGAGAGGACAGGGTGGTACCGGGGAGCTGTTTTTT. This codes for CASSPRGQGGTGELFF.

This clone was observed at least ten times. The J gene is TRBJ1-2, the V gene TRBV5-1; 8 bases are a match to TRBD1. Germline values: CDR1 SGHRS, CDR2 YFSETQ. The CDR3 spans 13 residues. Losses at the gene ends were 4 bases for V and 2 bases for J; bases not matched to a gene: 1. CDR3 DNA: TGCGCCAGCAGCCGGGACAGGAACTATGGCTACACCTTC. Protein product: CASSRDRNYGYTF.

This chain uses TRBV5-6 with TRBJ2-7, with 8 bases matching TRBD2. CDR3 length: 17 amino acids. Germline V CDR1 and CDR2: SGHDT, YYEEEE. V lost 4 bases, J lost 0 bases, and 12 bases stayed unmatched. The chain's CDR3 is CASSPGSGTISSYEQYF. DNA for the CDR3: TGTGCCAGCAGCCCCGGTAGCGGGACTATCTCCTCCTACGAGCAGTACTTC.

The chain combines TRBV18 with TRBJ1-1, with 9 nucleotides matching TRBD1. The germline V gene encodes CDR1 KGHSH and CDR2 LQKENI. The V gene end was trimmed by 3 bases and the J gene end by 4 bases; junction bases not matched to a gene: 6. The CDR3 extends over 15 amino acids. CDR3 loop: CASSPATGGVTEAFF. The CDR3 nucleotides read TGTGCCAGCTCACCGGCGACAGGGGGTGTCACTGAAGCTTTCTTT.

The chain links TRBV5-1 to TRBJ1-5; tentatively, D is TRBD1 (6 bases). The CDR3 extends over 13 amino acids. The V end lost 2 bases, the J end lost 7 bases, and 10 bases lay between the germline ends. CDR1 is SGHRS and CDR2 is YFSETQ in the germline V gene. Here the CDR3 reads CASSFSGAQPQHF. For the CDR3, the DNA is TGCGCCAGCAGCTTTTCAGGGGCCCAGCCCCAGCATTTT.

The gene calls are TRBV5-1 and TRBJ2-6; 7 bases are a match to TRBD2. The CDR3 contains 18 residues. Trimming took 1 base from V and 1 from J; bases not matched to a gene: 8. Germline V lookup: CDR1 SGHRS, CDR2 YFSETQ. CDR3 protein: CASSLSGRATSGANVLTF. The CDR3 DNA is TGCGCCAGCAGCTTGTCAGGGAGGGCGACTTCTGGGGCCAACGTCCTGACTTTC. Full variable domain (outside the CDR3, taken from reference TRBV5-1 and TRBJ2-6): KAGVTQTPRYLIKTRGQQVTLSCSPISGHRSVSWYQQTPGQGLQFLFEYFSETQRNKGNFPGRFSGRQFSNSRSEMNVSTLELGDSALYLCASSLSGRATSGANVLTFGAGSRLTVL.

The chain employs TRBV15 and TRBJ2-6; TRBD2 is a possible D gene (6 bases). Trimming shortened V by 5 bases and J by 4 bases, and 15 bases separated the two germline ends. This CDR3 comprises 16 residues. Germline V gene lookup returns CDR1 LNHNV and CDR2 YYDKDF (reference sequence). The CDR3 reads CATSRESLGGANVLTF. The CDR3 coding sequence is TGTGCCACCAGCCGGGAGTCACTGGGAGGGGCCAACGTCCTGACTTTC.

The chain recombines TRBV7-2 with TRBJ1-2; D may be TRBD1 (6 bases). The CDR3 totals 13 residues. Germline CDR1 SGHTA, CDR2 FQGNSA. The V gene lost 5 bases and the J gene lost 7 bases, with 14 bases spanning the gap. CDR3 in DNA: TGTGCCAGCAGCCGGCGGGGGGGCTCTGGCTACACCTTC. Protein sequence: CASSRRGGSGYTF.